This T cell receptor beta chain was documented in a study of T cells in Graves' hyperthyroidism and ophthalmopathy. General observations from the study: The majority of expanded thyroid clonotypes above 0.001 also appeared in blood.

This clonotype has a count of ten or more. Its antigen is currently unknown. The source material, RNA transcripts, was used to amplify TCR beta CDR3 regions. With the HTBI primer set, the TCR CDR3 went through a first round of RT-PCR. TCRdb recomputed calls from the multiplex PCR reads with MiXCR, one row per CDR3 protein. The repertoire holds 40,000 or so distinct CDR3 sequences, with just under 50% as singletons. The sequencing sample was made of blood. This receptor was taken from a woman in her forties or fifties with Graves' hyperthyroidism that later progressed to Graves' ophthalmopathy.

CDR3 region: CASSPGQGALGFETQYF. The DNA for the CDR3 is TGCGCCAGCAGCCCGGGACAGGGGGCGCTGGGTTTTGAGACCCAGTACTTC. This chain joins TRBV5-1 and TRBJ2-5; TRBD1 aligns across 12 bases. Unmatched junction bases numbered 12, after V lost 4 bases and J lost 5 bases. Germline-derived CDR1 and CDR2 are SGHRS and YFSETQ. This CDR3 has 17 amino acids.